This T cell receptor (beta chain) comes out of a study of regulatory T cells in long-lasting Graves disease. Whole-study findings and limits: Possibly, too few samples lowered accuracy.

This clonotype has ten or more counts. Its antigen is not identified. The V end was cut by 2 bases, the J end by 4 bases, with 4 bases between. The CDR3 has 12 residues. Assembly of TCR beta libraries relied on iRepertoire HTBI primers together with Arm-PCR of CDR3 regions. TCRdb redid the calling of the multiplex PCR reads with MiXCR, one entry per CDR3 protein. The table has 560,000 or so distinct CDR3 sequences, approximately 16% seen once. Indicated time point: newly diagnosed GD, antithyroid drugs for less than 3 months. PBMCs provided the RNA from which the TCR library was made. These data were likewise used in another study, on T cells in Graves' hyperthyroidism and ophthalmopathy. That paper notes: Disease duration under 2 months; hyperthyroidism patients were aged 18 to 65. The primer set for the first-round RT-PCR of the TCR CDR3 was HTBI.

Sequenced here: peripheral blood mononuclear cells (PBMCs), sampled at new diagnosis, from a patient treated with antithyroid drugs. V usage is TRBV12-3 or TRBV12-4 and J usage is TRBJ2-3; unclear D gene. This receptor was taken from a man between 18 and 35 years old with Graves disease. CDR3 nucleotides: TGTGCCAGCAGTTTACACCCAGATACGCAGTATTTT. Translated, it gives CASSLHPDTQYF.